The clone carrying this T cell receptor beta chain was counted a single time. This entry belongs to a study of blood T cell repertoires in COVID-19. Overall study context: The samples span acute and convalescent COVID-19 from the United States, Italy and Spain. T cells, B-cell-depleted T cells, or PBMCs supplied cDNA or gDNA.

In the original workflow: Amplification from reference gene primers served as the basis for estimated nucleated cell counts. Some clones are missing from TCRdb's copy, which holds only in-frame ones; the method was immunoSEQ multiplex PCR. That table furnishes V, J and clone size, whereas the DNA furnished D and trimming. The table records about 170,000 clones, under 90% of them present only once. Germline CDR1 and CDR2: LNHDA and SQIVND (reference sequence). Trimming pared 10 bases from V and 5 bases from J, leaving 14 bases between. This CDR3 contains 12 residues. The source material was peripheral blood. This clonotype originated in a woman between 65 and 79 years old with COVID-19, enrolled during active disease. The chain uses TRBV19 and TRBJ1-1; the D is unclear. The DNA of the CDR3 is TGTGCCACCTCCTTTTCGGGGACTGAAGCTTTCTTT. Its protein is CATSFSGTEAFF.